One TCR beta chain is described in this entry. Its target is not known. Only in-frame clones appear in the TCRdb table, and some are missing; sequencing was by immunoSEQ multiplex PCR. The sample contains approximately 46,000 clones, approximately 90% of which appear only once. This record comes from a study of cytomegalovirus exposure and HLA in healthy donors. Study-wide context: The 100 to 150 validation repertoires used the same platform as the 666 first-cohort repertoires, a later analysis reported.

Regarding the study as a whole: The study put 160 or so TCR beta chains on its list as cytomegalovirus-associated. Subsequent analysis revealed that first-cohort TCR clusters tended to co-occur in the approximately 120 validation repertoires. While the bulk of TCR sequences proved rare, some public TCRs turned up in many donors.

Trimming stripped 5 bases from V and 2 bases from J, with 13 bases between. Germline-derived CDR1 and CDR2 are LNHDA and SQIVND (reference sequence). The length of the CDR3 is 15 residues. What was sequenced was PBMCs. This sequence was found in a young man in good health and CMV-seronegative. This chain connects TRBV19 to TRBJ2-1; D is possibly TRBD2 (5 bases). CDR3 loop: CASSLSDTAYNEQFF. DNA of the CDR3: TGTGCCAGTAGTCTTAGCGACACGGCCTACAATGAGCAGTTCTTC.